This T cell receptor (beta chain) comes out of a study of tumor and adjacent non-tumor tissue in lung cancer. This sample's RNA came from whole unsorted tissue. This non-tumor lung sample came from over 3 cm beyond the tumor edge. Regarding the study as a whole: Higher tumor TCR diversity was associated with shorter survival. In normal lung, the top 100 clones were significantly more dominant than in tumor.

The library came from three nested PCR rounds adapted from ARM-PCR protocols. TCRdb re-called the multiplex PCR reads through MiXCR, storing one row per CDR3 protein. This repertoire shows 98,000 or so distinct CDR3 sequences, 75% to 85% found once; its top ten account for about 30%. The CDR3 consists of 15 residues. Deletions cut 5 bases from V and 5 bases from J, with 19 bases between. Germline CDR1 is SGHNT and CDR2 is YENEEA. Comments on this clonotype: Its antigen is currently unknown.

The receptor comes from a man aged 60-69 years with small cell lung cancer. The chain combines TRBV11-3 with TRBJ2-7, with D perhaps matching TRBD1 (6 bases). The sequenced material came from distant non-tumor lung tissue. CDR3: CASSQGPGSDNEQYF. For the CDR3, the DNA is TGTGCCAGCAGCCAGGGGCCGGGATCGGACAACGAGCAGTACTTC. Based on the CDR3 plus reference TRBV11-3 and TRBJ2-7, the full variable domain is EAGVVQSPRYKIIEKKQPVAFWCNPISGHNTLYWYLQNLGQGPELLIRYENEEAVDDSQLPKDRFSAERLKGVDSTLKIQPAELGDSAVYLCASSQGPGSDNEQYFGPGTRLTVT.